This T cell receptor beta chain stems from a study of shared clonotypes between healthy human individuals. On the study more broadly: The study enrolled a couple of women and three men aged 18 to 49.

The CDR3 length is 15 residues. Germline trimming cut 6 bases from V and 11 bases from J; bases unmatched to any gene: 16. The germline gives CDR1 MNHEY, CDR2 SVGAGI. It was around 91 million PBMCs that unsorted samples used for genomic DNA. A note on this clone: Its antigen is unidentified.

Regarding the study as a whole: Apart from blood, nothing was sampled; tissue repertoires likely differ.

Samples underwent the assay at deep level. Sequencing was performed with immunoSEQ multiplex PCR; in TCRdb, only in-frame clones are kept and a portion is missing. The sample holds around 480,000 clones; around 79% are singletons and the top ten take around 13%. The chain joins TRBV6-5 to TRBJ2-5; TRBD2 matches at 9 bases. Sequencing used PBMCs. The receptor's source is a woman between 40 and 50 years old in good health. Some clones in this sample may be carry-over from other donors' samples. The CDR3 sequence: CASSSRSAGGWEQYF. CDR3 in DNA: TGTGCCAGCAGCAGTCGGTCAGCGGGAGGTTGGGAGCAGTACTTC.